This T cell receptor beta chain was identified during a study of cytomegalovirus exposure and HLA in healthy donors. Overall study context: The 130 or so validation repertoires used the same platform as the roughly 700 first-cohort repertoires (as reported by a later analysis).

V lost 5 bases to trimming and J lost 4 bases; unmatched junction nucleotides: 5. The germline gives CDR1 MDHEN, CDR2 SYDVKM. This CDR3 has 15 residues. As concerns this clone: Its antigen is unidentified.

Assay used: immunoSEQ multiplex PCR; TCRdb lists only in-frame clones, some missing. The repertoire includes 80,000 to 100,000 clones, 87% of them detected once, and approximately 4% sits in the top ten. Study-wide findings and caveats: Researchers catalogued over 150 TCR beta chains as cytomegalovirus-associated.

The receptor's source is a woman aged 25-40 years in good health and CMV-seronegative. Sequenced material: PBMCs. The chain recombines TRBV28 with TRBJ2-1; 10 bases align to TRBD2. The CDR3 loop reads CASSQTSGSYNEQFF. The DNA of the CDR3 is TGTGCCAGCAGTCAGACTAGCGGGTCATACAATGAGCAGTTCTTC. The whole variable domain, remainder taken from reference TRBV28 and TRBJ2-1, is DVKVTQSSRYLVKRTGEKVFLECVQDMDHENMFWYRQDPGLGLRLIYFSYDVKMKEKGDIPEGYSVSREKKERFSLILESASTNQTSMYLCASSQTSGSYNEQFFGPGTRLTVL.